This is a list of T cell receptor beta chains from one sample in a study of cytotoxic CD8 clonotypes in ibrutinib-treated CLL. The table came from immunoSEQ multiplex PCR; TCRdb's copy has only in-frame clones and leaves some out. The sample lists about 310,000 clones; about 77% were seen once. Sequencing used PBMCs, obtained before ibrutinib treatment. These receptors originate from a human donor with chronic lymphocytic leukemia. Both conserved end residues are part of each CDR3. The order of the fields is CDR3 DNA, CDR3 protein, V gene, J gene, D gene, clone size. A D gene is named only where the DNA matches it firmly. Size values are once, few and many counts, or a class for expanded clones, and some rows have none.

cdr3_nt: TGCGCCAGCAGCCGAAAAGCGACAGGCCCCTACAATGAGCAGTTCTTC
cdr3_aa: CASSRKATGPYNEQFF
v_call: TRBV4-1
j_call: TRBJ2-1
d_call: .
clone_size: few

cdr3_nt: TGTGCCAGCACCAGCGGGGACCAAGAGACCCAGTACTTC
cdr3_aa: CASTSGDQETQYF
v_call: TRBV28
j_call: TRBJ2-5
d_call: TRBD2
clone_size: .

cdr3_nt: TGTGCCAGCAGTTTAAACGCAGGGAGAACTGAAGCTTTCTTT
cdr3_aa: CASSLNAGRTEAFF
v_call: TRBV27
j_call: TRBJ1-1
d_call: .
clone_size: once

cdr3_nt: TGTGCCAGCAGCTTGGTGCAGGGGAGAGGCTACACCTTC
cdr3_aa: CASSLVQGRGYTF
v_call: TRBV5-4
j_call: TRBJ1-2
d_call: .
clone_size: few

cdr3_nt: TGTGCGAGTGGGTTAGGGTATGGCTACACCTTC
cdr3_aa: CASGLGYGYTF
v_call: TRBV11-2
j_call: TRBJ1-2
d_call: .
clone_size: .

cdr3_nt: TGTGCCAGCAGCCCAGACATGAGGGTAAACTATGGCTACACCTTC
cdr3_aa: CASSPDMRVNYGYTF
v_call: TRBV11-2
j_call: TRBJ1-2
d_call: .
clone_size: .

cdr3_nt: TGTGCCACCAGCAGATTATCGGGACTAGCGGGAGTAATAGCCAAAAACATTCAGTACTTC
cdr3_aa: CATSRLSGLAGVIAKNIQYF
v_call: TRBV15
j_call: TRBJ2-4
d_call: TRBD2
clone_size: .

cdr3_nt: TGTGCCAGCAGCCTGAGCGGGAGCAATTACAATGAGCAGTTCTTC
cdr3_aa: CASSLSGSNYNEQFF
v_call: TRBV9
j_call: TRBJ2-1
d_call: TRBD2
clone_size: once

cdr3_nt: TGTGCCAGCTCACCAAGGCCCCTGGAACTGAACACTGAAGCTTTCTTT
cdr3_aa: CASSPRPLELNTEAFF
v_call: TRBV18
j_call: TRBJ1-1
d_call: .
clone_size: .

cdr3_nt: TGTGCCAGCCGGAGGGGCCCAACTAATGAAAAACTGTTTTTT
cdr3_aa: CASRRGPTNEKLFF
v_call: TRBV28
j_call: TRBJ1-4
d_call: .
clone_size: .

cdr3_nt: TGCGCCAGCAGCCAAGGGGGGACAGGGGACGAGCAGTACTTC
cdr3_aa: CASSQGGTGDEQYF
v_call: TRBV4-3
j_call: TRBJ2-7
d_call: TRBD1
clone_size: few

cdr3_nt: TGTGCCAGCAGCCAAGATTTGGATAGGTCCTACAATGAGCAGTTCTTC
cdr3_aa: CASSQDLDRSYNEQFF
v_call: TRBV4-2
j_call: TRBJ2-1
d_call: .
clone_size: .

cdr3_nt: TGTGCCACCAGCAGAGTGAGGGGCCACGTGTACGAGCAGTACTTC
cdr3_aa: CATSRVRGHVYEQYF
v_call: TRBV15
j_call: TRBJ2-7
d_call: .
clone_size: .

cdr3_nt: TGTGCCAGCAGCCCAGGGACTAGCGGGTGGGGTAAAGAGACCCAGTACTTC
cdr3_aa: CASSPGTSGWGKETQYF
v_call: TRBV7-2
j_call: TRBJ2-5
d_call: TRBD2
clone_size: .

cdr3_nt: TGTGCCAGCAGCTCCGAGAGTTCTAGCACAGATACGCAGTATTTT
cdr3_aa: CASSSESSSTDTQYF
v_call: TRBV7-9
j_call: TRBJ2-3
d_call: .
clone_size: once

cdr3_nt: TGTGCCAGCAGTGAATTTAAGGGCTCCTACAATGAGCAGTTCTTC
cdr3_aa: CASSEFKGSYNEQFF
v_call: TRBV25-1
j_call: TRBJ2-1
d_call: .
clone_size: .

cdr3_nt: TGTGCCAGCAGGGCAGGGGAAAAAGGAACAGATACGCAGTATTTT
cdr3_aa: CASRAGEKGTDTQYF
v_call: TRBV6-1
j_call: TRBJ2-3
d_call: .
clone_size: .

cdr3_nt: TGTGCCAGCAGCGTCGGGACGTTACAAGAGACCCAGTACTTC
cdr3_aa: CASSVGTLQETQYF
v_call: TRBV11-2
j_call: TRBJ2-5
d_call: .
clone_size: .

cdr3_nt: TGTGCCAGCATCTTGACAGGAAACACTGAAGCTTTCTTT
cdr3_aa: CASILTGNTEAFF
v_call: TRBV5-4
j_call: TRBJ1-1
d_call: .
clone_size: .

cdr3_nt: TGTGCCAGCAGCACGGGACTAGCGGGAGGGTTACGAGAGACCCAGTACTTC
cdr3_aa: CASSTGLAGGLRETQYF
v_call: TRBV4-2
j_call: TRBJ2-5
d_call: TRBD2
clone_size: .

cdr3_nt: TGTGCCTGGAGGTTAGATTTCGACGAGCAGTACTTC
cdr3_aa: CAWRLDFDEQYF
v_call: TRBV30
j_call: TRBJ2-7
d_call: .
clone_size: .

cdr3_nt: TGTGCCTGGAGTCCGGGACTAGACACAGATACGCAGTATTTT
cdr3_aa: CAWSPGLDTDTQYF
v_call: TRBV30
j_call: TRBJ2-3
d_call: TRBD2
clone_size: .

cdr3_nt: TGTGCCAGCAGTTTATCTGGGAATATAGGACAGGGGTTGGGGGGCTACACCTTC
cdr3_aa: CASSLSGNIGQGLGGYTF
v_call: TRBV27
j_call: TRBJ1-2
d_call: TRBD1
clone_size: .

cdr3_nt: TGCGCCAGCAAGCAGTCAGATACGCAGTATTTT
cdr3_aa: CASKQSDTQYF
v_call: TRBV5-1
j_call: TRBJ2-3
d_call: .
clone_size: once

cdr3_nt: TGTGCCAGCAGTGGGACTAGCGGGCGTCCTCTCAAGCAGTACTTC
cdr3_aa: CASSGTSGRPLKQYF
v_call: TRBV2
j_call: TRBJ2-7
d_call: TRBD2
clone_size: .

cdr3_nt: TGTGCCAGCTCACCACCGTCGGCTCAGCCCCAGCATTTT
cdr3_aa: CASSPPSAQPQHF
v_call: TRBV18
j_call: TRBJ1-5
d_call: .
clone_size: .

cdr3_nt: TGTGCCAGCAGCGTTGGAATAGCAGGCTACTACGAGCAGTACTTC
cdr3_aa: CASSVGIAGYYEQYF
v_call: TRBV9
j_call: TRBJ2-7
d_call: .
clone_size: .

cdr3_nt: TGTGCCTGGACGACTTTATGGCGGGAGGTCTTCTCCTACAATGAGCAGTTCTTC
cdr3_aa: CAWTTLWREVFSYNEQFF
v_call: TRBV30
j_call: TRBJ2-1
d_call: TRBD2
clone_size: .

cdr3_nt: TGCGCCAGCAGCCACTCTTCACTCAGGGGGTATGATTACGAGCAGTACTTC
cdr3_aa: CASSHSSLRGYDYEQYF
v_call: TRBV4-1
j_call: TRBJ2-7
d_call: TRBD1
clone_size: .

cdr3_nt: TGTGCCAGCAGTTTCCTGTCTGGTGAAGCTTTCTTT
cdr3_aa: CASSFLSGEAFF
v_call: TRBV27
j_call: TRBJ1-1
d_call: .
clone_size: few

cdr3_nt: TGTGCCAGTAGTATGACGGGGACAGGGGAAGAGACCCAGTACTTC
cdr3_aa: CASSMTGTGEETQYF
v_call: TRBV19
j_call: TRBJ2-5
d_call: TRBD1
clone_size: .

cdr3_nt: TGTGCCAGCAGCCTGGGAGCGGGAGTAAGGGAGCAGTTCTTC
cdr3_aa: CASSLGAGVREQFF
v_call: TRBV4-2
j_call: TRBJ2-1
d_call: TRBD2
clone_size: .

cdr3_nt: TGTGCCAGCTCACTTATGAACACTGAAGCTTTCTTT
cdr3_aa: CASSLMNTEAFF
v_call: TRBV18
j_call: TRBJ1-1
d_call: .
clone_size: .

cdr3_nt: TGTGCCAGCAGTCAGGGGACTAGCGGGACCCAAGAGACCCAGTACTTC
cdr3_aa: CASSQGTSGTQETQYF
v_call: TRBV6-6
j_call: TRBJ2-5
d_call: TRBD2
clone_size: few

cdr3_nt: TGTGCCAGCAGTTCCGGGACTAGCGGATACTACGAGCAGTACTTC
cdr3_aa: CASSSGTSGYYEQYF
v_call: TRBV27
j_call: TRBJ2-7
d_call: TRBD2
clone_size: .

cdr3_nt: TGTGCCAGCAGCTCGACAGGGCAACGAAGCACAGATACGCAGTATTTT
cdr3_aa: CASSSTGQRSTDTQYF
v_call: TRBV5-6
j_call: TRBJ2-3
d_call: TRBD1
clone_size: .

cdr3_nt: TGTGCCATCAGTGGGACTAGCGGGAGTGTGGAGGAGACCCAGTACTTC
cdr3_aa: CAISGTSGSVEETQYF
v_call: TRBV10-3
j_call: TRBJ2-5
d_call: TRBD2
clone_size: few

cdr3_nt: TGTGCCAGCAGCTTAGGCAGGGACACCGGGGAGCTGTTTTTT
cdr3_aa: CASSLGRDTGELFF
v_call: TRBV7-8
j_call: TRBJ2-2
d_call: .
clone_size: .

cdr3_nt: TGTGCCTGGTGGGGGGCTAGGTCAGATACGCAGTATTTT
cdr3_aa: CAWWGARSDTQYF
v_call: TRBV30
j_call: TRBJ2-3
d_call: .
clone_size: .

cdr3_nt: TGTGCCAGCAGCGGGCGGACAGCGATGAACACTGAAGCTTTCTTT
cdr3_aa: CASSGRTAMNTEAFF
v_call: TRBV7-9
j_call: TRBJ1-1
d_call: .
clone_size: .

cdr3_nt: TGTGCCAGCAACCACCCTAGCGCAAGCTCCTACAATGAGCAGTTCTTC
cdr3_aa: CASNHPSASSYNEQFF
v_call: TRBV6-6
j_call: TRBJ2-1
d_call: .
clone_size: .

cdr3_nt: TGTGCCAGCAGCCTACGCCAGGGTTCAACTAATGAAAAACTGTTTTTT
cdr3_aa: CASSLRQGSTNEKLFF
v_call: TRBV4-2
j_call: TRBJ1-4
d_call: .
clone_size: .

cdr3_nt: TGTGCCAGTCAGAGCGGGAACTACAATGAGCAGTTCTTC
cdr3_aa: CASQSGNYNEQFF
v_call: TRBV6-5
j_call: TRBJ2-1
d_call: TRBD2
clone_size: .

cdr3_nt: TGTGCCAGCAGCACCAGCGAGGGGGCCTACGAGCAGTACTTC
cdr3_aa: CASSTSEGAYEQYF
v_call: TRBV9
j_call: TRBJ2-7
d_call: .
clone_size: .

cdr3_nt: TGTGCCAGCAGCGTAGTTGTAGGGGTGGGAGAGACCCAGTACTTC
cdr3_aa: CASSVVVGVGETQYF
v_call: TRBV9
j_call: TRBJ2-5
d_call: .
clone_size: .

cdr3_nt: TGTGCCAGCAGTTACGCAGGGACCAATCAGCCCCAGCATTTT
cdr3_aa: CASSYAGTNQPQHF
v_call: TRBV6-5
j_call: TRBJ1-5
d_call: .
clone_size: .

cdr3_nt: TGCGCCAGCAGCCAAGAACAGGACAGGTCCAATGAAAAACTGTTTTTT
cdr3_aa: CASSQEQDRSNEKLFF
v_call: TRBV4-1
j_call: TRBJ1-4
d_call: TRBD1
clone_size: .

cdr3_nt: TGTGCCAGTAATACAGGGTTCGGCAATCAGCCCCAGCATTTT
cdr3_aa: CASNTGFGNQPQHF
v_call: TRBV19
j_call: TRBJ1-5
d_call: .
clone_size: .

cdr3_nt: TGCGCCAGCAGCTTGGTAACTAGAGGTGAGCAGTTCTTC
cdr3_aa: CASSLVTRGEQFF
v_call: TRBV5-1
j_call: TRBJ2-1
d_call: .
clone_size: .

cdr3_nt: TGCGCCAGCAGCCAAGTTCTCAGGGTTGGAAACACCATATATTTT
cdr3_aa: CASSQVLRVGNTIYF
v_call: TRBV4-1
j_call: TRBJ1-3
d_call: .
clone_size: once

cdr3_nt: TGTGCCAGCAGCGCCGCTGGTACCGGGGCCAATGAGCAGTTCTTC
cdr3_aa: CASSAAGTGANEQFF
v_call: TRBV9
j_call: TRBJ2-1
d_call: .
clone_size: .

cdr3_nt: TGTGCCAGCAGTGAGCGGACTAGCGGTGAAGAGACCCAGTACTTC
cdr3_aa: CASSERTSGEETQYF
v_call: TRBV25-1
j_call: TRBJ2-5
d_call: TRBD2
clone_size: .

cdr3_nt: TGTGCCAGTAGGGGGGTGGCCAAAAACATTCAGTACTTC
cdr3_aa: CASRGVAKNIQYF
v_call: TRBV19
j_call: TRBJ2-4
d_call: .
clone_size: .

cdr3_nt: TGTGCCAGCAGCTTACCGCCAGCGGGAGGATTCGAGCAGTACTTC
cdr3_aa: CASSLPPAGGFEQYF
v_call: TRBV7-2
j_call: TRBJ2-7
d_call: TRBD2
clone_size: .

cdr3_nt: TGCGCCAGCAGCCAAGACGGGACAGGGACTGAAGCTTTCTTT
cdr3_aa: CASSQDGTGTEAFF
v_call: TRBV4-3
j_call: TRBJ1-1
d_call: TRBD1
clone_size: .